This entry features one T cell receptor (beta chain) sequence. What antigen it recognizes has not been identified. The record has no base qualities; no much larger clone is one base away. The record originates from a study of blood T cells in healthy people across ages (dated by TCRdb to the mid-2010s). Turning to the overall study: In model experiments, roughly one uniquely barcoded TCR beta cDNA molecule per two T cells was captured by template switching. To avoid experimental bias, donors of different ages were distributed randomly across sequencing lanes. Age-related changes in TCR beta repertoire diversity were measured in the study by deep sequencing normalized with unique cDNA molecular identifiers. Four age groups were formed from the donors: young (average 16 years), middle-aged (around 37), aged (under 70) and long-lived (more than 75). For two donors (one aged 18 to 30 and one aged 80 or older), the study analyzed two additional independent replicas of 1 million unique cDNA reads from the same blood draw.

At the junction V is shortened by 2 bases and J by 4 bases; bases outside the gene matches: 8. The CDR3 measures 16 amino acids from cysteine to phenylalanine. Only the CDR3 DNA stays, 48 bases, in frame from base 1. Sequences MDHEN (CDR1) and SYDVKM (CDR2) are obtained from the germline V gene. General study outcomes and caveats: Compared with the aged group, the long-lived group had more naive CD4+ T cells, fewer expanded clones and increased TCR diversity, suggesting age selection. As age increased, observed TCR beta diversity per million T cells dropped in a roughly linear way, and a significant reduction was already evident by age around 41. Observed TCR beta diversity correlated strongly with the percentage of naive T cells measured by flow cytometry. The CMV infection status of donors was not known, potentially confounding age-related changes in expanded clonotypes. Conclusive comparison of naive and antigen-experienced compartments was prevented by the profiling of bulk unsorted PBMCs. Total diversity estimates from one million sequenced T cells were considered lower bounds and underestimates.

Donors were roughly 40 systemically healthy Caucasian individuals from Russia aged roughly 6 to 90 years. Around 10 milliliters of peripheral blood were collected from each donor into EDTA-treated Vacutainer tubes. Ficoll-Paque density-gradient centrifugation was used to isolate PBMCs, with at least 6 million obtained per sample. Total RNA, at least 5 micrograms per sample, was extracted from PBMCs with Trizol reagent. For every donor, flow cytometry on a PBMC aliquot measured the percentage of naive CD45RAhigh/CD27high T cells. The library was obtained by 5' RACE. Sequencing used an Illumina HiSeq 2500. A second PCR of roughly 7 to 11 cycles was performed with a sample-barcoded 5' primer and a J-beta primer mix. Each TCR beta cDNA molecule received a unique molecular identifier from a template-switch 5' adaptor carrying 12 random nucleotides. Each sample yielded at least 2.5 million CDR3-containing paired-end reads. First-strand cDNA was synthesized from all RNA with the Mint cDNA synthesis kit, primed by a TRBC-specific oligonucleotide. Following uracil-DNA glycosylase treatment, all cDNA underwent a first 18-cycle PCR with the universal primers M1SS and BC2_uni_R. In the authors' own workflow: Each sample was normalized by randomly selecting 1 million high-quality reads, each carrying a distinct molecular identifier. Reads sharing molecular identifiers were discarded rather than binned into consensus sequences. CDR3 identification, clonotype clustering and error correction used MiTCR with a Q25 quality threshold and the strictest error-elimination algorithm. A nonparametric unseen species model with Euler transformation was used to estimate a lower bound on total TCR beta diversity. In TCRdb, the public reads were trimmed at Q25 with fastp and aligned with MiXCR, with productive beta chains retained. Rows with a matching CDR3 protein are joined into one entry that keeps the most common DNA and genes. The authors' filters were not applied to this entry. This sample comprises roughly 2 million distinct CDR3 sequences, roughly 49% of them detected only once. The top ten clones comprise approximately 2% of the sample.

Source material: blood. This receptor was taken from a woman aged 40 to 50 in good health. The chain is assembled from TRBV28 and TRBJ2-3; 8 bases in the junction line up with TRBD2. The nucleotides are TGTGCCAGCAGTTTAGGGGGCCCCGGGAGGGCAGATACGCAGTATTTT. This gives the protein CASSLGGPGRADTQYF.